This T cell receptor (beta chain) was sequenced in a study of T cell responses to AZD1222 COVID-19 vaccine. The study's findings and limits: At study baseline, merely more than 5 AZD1222 recipients were seropositive.

Produced via immunoSEQ multiplex PCR; TCRdb's table is partial and in-frame only. The data show fewer than 85,000 clones, with roughly nine tenths seen just once and roughly 6.4% held by the top ten. Trimming removed 4 bases from V and 3 bases from J, with 10 bases in between. This CDR3 spans 14 amino acids. Germline assignment: CDR1 ENHRY and CDR2 SYGVKD. With respect to this clone: The antigen remains unidentified.

The specimen was peripheral blood, collected on day 0 of MenACWY control vaccination. This rearrangement joins TRBV10-3 to TRBJ1-3; possible D gene TRBD1, 6 bases. The source of this sequence is an adult in good health. This CDR3 is CAISGGPVGNTIYF. The CDR3 DNA reads as TGTGCCATCAGTGGGGGGCCCGTTGGAAACACCATATATTTT.